Below, one TCR beta chain is given with its context. Its antigen specificity is not known. No quality values exist for individual bases; no much larger clone is one base distant. These data come from a study of T cells in Graves' hyperthyroidism and ophthalmopathy (dated by TCRdb to between 2018 and 2020). Looking at the study overall: Peripheral blood was collected at initial diagnosis, before any treatment. Whether ophthalmopathy could be predicted prospectively was tested in an independent validation cohort made up of roughly 20 hyperthyroidism patients plus 17 patients who later progressed to ophthalmopathy. The paper reports TCR Vbeta CDR3 sequencing of over 130 peripheral blood samples: around 45 ophthalmopathy, under 85 hyperthyroidism and around 17 progressor patients. In addition, the study compared T-cell repertoires in thyroid tissue and in blood from several Graves' hyperthyroidism patients. To identify distinguishing TCR V-J signatures, a discovery cohort of some 100 patients was used, comprising 43 with Graves' ophthalmopathy and roughly 60 with stable Graves' hyperthyroidism. Following sampling, methimazole starting at 30 mg daily was given to hyperthyroidism patients, and high-dose intravenous methylprednisolone was given to ophthalmopathy patients. For training and testing, the roughly 100 patients in the discovery cohort were randomly divided in a 7:3 ratio.

The research as a whole found: Ophthalmopathy was separated from stable hyperthyroidism by a 13 V-J signature model, with about 86% sensitivity and approximately 84% specificity obtained in cross-validation and 80%/75% obtained in testing. No statistical method was used to set the sample size in advance, and investigators knew the group allocation. Most expanded thyroid clonotypes (frequency above 0.001) were also detected in blood, a finding suggesting that blood repertoires may reflect thyroid immune responses. During validation, the model predicted progression to ophthalmopathy a median of around 6 months ahead of onset, with 60% to 71% sensitivity and about 72% specificity.

A patient counted as having stable Graves' hyperthyroidism if no progression to ophthalmopathy occurred over 18 months of follow-up. Hyperthyroidism patients were aged 18 to 65 years and newly diagnosed, with disease duration of less than 2 months. The study excluded patients with uncontrolled infections, other autoimmune diseases, pregnancy or lactation. Diagnoses relied on clinical symptoms, serum thyroxine and TRAb, thyroid ultrasound and orbital computed tomography. PBMCs were separated from roughly 10 ml of fresh peripheral blood using Ficoll-Paque density gradient centrifugation. Total RNA was extracted with Trizol reagent, and quality was checked on an Agilent 2100 Bioanalyzer. TCR beta CDR3 regions were amplified from RNA transcripts. The first round of RT-PCR for the TCR CDR3 was performed with the HTBI primer set and the Qiagen OneStep RT-PCR kit. Libraries were constructed in a second round of multiplex PCR, after which size selection and purification were carried out. Libraries were sequenced paired-end with 100 bp reads on an Illumina HiSeq2000. Concerning the study's data processing: SOAPnuke was used to process the raw data, with reads discarded if the reads contained adapters or uncalled bases, had a mean Phred below 15, or lacked an exact constant-primer or identifier match. COPE v1.2.5 was used to merge the high-quality paired reads, and each unique nucleotide sequence was defined as a clonotype. MiTCR v1.1 was used to align clonotypes to the IMGT TRBV, TRBD and TRBJ reference segments. Only V-J combinations with frequency above 0.0001, covering 99% to 99.2% of repertoires, were analysed. The TCS score was defined as the ratio of F50 (clonal expansion) to E x V (chaos), calculated using BLOSUM62-based TCRdist between CDR3 peptides within each V-J. Welch's t-statistics and random forest reduced around 520 V-J features to 13, which were used in a naive Bayes classifier (R e1071). The similarity between thyroid and blood repertoires was quantified using the Morisita-Horn index. TCRdb took the public reads, trimmed them with fastp at Q25, ran MiXCR for clone calling and kept in-frame beta chains. Each CDR3 protein gets just one entry, which takes the most common genes and DNA from the rows behind it. The V and J calls shown here were made by TCRdb, not taken from the authors' results. The sample records just under 750,000 distinct CDR3 sequences, under 45% of which are singletons. 31% of the sample comes from the top ten.

The sequencing sample was made of blood. The clonotype originates from a woman aged 40 to 49 with Graves' hyperthyroidism.

The CDR3 corresponds to CASSEWGKITEAFF. The DNA sequence reads TGTGCCAGCAGTGAATGGGGGAAGATCACTGAAGCTTTCTTT. The rearrangement joined TRBV25-1 to TRBJ1-1; TRBD1 could be the D gene, as 5 bases match. There are 14 amino acids in the CDR3, from cysteine to phenylalanine inclusive. The CDR3 DNA has 42 bases and is translated from base 1. Sequences MGHDK (CDR1) and SYGVNS (CDR2) are obtained from the germline V gene. V and J are truncated by 1 base and 4 bases respectively, leaving an intervening sequence of 10 bases.